This T cell receptor beta chain is drawn from a study of CD8 T cells in ankylosing spondylitis. Trimming left V 6 bases short and J 8 bases short, with 18 bases between. Germline CDR1 MNHNS, CDR2 SASEGT. The CDR3 contains 14 residues. A word on this clonotype: Its antigen is unidentified.

Study conclusions and caveats: Characteristic, it appeared, of ankylosing spondylitis blood was a TCR beta motif of fewer than 10 highly homologous variants. Disease-linked clones proved CD8+ and comparatively uncommon in peripheral blood. Significantly higher representation of disease-linked clones was reported for matched ankylosing spondylitis synovial fluid.

Researchers built TCR beta libraries using quantitative 5'-RACE with molecular barcodes. TCRdb redid the calling of the 5' RACE reads with MiXCR, one entry per CDR3 protein. The table includes under 300,000 distinct CDR3 sequences, around 7.8% detected once. The sequenced sample consisted of blood, either unsorted or a sorted T cell fraction (not recorded which). The receptor was isolated from a male donor with ankylosing spondylitis or in good health (not recorded which). The V and J genes are TRBV6-1 and TRBJ2-3; the D call may be TRBD1 or TRBD2 (5 bases each). The CDR3 is CASSPGDPQGTQYF. In DNA form, the CDR3 reads TGTGCCAGCAGCCCCGGGGACCCGCAGGGTACGCAGTATTTT.